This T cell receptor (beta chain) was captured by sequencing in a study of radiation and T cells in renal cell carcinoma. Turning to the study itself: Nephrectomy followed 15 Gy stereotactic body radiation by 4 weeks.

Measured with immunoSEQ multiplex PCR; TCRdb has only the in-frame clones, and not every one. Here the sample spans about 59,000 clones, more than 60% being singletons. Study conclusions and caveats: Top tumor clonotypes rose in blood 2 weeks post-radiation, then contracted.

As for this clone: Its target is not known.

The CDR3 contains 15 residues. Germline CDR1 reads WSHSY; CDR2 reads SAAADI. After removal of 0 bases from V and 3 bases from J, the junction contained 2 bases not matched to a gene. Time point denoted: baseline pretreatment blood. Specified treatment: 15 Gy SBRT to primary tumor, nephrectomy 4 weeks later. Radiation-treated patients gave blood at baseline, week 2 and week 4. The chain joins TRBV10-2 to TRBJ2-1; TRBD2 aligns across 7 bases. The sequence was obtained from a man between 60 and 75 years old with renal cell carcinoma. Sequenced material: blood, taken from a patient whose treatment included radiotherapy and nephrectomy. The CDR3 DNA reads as TGCGCCAGCAGTGAGTCGCGGACTAGCTACAATGAGCAGTTCTTC. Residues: CASSESRTSYNEQFF.